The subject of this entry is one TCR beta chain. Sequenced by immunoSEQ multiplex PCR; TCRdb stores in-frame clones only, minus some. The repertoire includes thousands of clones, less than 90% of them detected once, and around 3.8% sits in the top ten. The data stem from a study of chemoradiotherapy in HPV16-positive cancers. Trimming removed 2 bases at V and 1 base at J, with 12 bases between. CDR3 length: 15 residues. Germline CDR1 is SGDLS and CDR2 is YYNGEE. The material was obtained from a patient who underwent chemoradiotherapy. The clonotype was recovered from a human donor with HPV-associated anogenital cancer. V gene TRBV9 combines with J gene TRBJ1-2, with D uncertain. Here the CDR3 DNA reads TGTGCCAGCAGCGTTGGTCCCAGACATAACTATGGCTACACCTTC. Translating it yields CASSVGPRHNYGYTF. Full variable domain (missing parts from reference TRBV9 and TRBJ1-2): DSGVTQTPKHLITATGQRVTLRCSPRSGDLSVYWYQQSLDQGLQFLIQYYNGEERAKGNILERFSAQQFPDLHSELNLSSLELGDSALYFCASSVGPRHNYGYTFGSGTRLTVV.